This is a list of T cell receptor beta chains from one sample in a study of brain T cells in children with intractable seizures. Here immunoSEQ multiplex PCR was the method, and the copy in TCRdb shows in-frame clones only, minus some. This sample carries some 7,700 clones, around 70% of them seen once, and the ten largest clones take approximately 9.5%. Sequencing was performed on resected brain tissue, taken at surgery. These receptors were taken from a boy under three years old with tuberous sclerosis and intractable seizures. The CDR3 runs from the conserved cysteine through the conserved F or W. A D gene is named only where the DNA matches it firmly.

V,D,J,DNA,CDR3
TRBV28,-,TRBJ1-2,TGTGCCAGCAGTTTATTCCGGGGGGATGGGTATGGCTACACCTTC,CASSLFRGDGYGYTF
TRBV3-1/TRBV3-2,TRBD2,TRBJ2-2,TGTGCCAGCAGCCAAGTTGGGCTAGCGGCGATCACCGGGGAGCTGTTTTTT,CASSQVGLAAITGELFF
TRBV7-8,TRBD2,TRBJ2-7,TGTGCCAGCAAGCCGGGGGGGGCCTACGAGCAGTACTTC,CASKPGGAYEQYF
TRBV3-1/TRBV3-2,TRBD2,TRBJ2-3,TGTGCCAGCAGCCAAGACCTTGGCGGACTAGACAGAGATACGCAGTATTTT,CASSQDLGGLDRDTQYF
TRBV5-1,TRBD1,TRBJ2-3,TGCGCCAGCAGCTTGGCCCCGGACAGGGGCACAGATACGCAGTATTTT,CASSLAPDRGTDTQYF
TRBV6-2/TRBV6-3,TRBD1,TRBJ1-5,TGTGCCAGCAGTTACGCCGGGACAGGGGTAAGATCAAATCAGCCCCAGCATTTT,CASSYAGTGVRSNQPQHF
TRBV7-8,TRBD2,TRBJ2-3,TGTGCCAGCTACCTTTTCGCGGGAGGGCACACAGATACGCAGTATTTT,CASYLFAGGHTDTQYF
TRBV30,-,TRBJ1-2,TGTGCCTGGACCCTAAGTGGTTGGCCCTATGGCTACACCTTC,CAWTLSGWPYGYTF
TRBV5-1,TRBD2,TRBJ2-7,TGCGCCAGCAGACCAAGCGGGGCAAGCTCCTACGAGCAGTACTTC,CASRPSGASSYEQYF
TRBV7-6,-,TRBJ2-7,TGTGCCAGCAGCTTGTCTTTCGGCGGGGACTCCTACGAGCAGTACTTC,CASSLSFGGDSYEQYF
TRBV3-1/TRBV3-2,TRBD1,TRBJ2-3,TGTGCCAGCAGCCAAGTACACCCACGGGACAGGGATTTCACAGATACGCAGTATTTT,CASSQVHPRDRDFTDTQYF